These 10 T cell receptor beta chains share one sample of origin, sequenced in a study of low-dose radiotherapy and immunotherapy resistance in tumors. TRAV- and TRBV-specific primers, spanning alpha and beta chains, primed first-strand cDNA. It was with a constant-region primer and a V-primer adapter that TCRs were amplified over approximately 18 PCR cycles. From the reads, TCRdb called clonotypes with MiXCR, one entry per CDR3 protein. The sample has about 18,000 distinct CDR3 sequences; around 70% are singletons. These TCRs come from a human donor with advanced metastatic prostate, ovarian, gallbladder or colorectal cancer (not recorded which). This table probably holds off-target reads from a library built for another chain.

In this sample, this clonotype turned up a few times. CDR3 protein: CSAGEGGDSAFF. DNA for the CDR3: TGCAGTGCTGGGGAAGGAGGGGATTCGGCTTTCTTT. This chain joins TRBV20-1 and TRBJ1-1; TRBD1 might be the D (5 bases). V was shortened by 5 bases and J by 11 bases, with 18 bases between the two germline ends. Per germline, CDR1 DFQATT and CDR2 SNEGSKA (reference sequence). The CDR3 totals 12 residues.

This clonotype is categorized as medium-sized. The chain carries TRBV18 and TRBJ1-1, with D maybe TRBD1 (6 bases). The germline gives CDR1 KGHSH, CDR2 LQKENI. Trimming cost V 2 bases and J 2 bases, with 12 bases left between them. This CDR3 has 15 residues. CDR3 bases: TGTGCCAGCTCACCAGAACAGGGTCTTAACACTGAAGCTTTCTTT. It yields the protein CASSPEQGLNTEAFF.

The chain carries TRBV29-1 and TRBJ2-3; 7 nucleotides match TRBD2. CDR1 is SQVTM and CDR2 is ANQGSEA in the germline V gene. The CDR3 runs 13 residues. Unmatched junction bases numbered 6, after V lost 7 bases and J lost 2 bases. CDR3 region: CSARLAFTDTQYF. CDR3 sequence (DNA): TGCAGCGCTCGACTAGCATTCACAGATACGCAGTATTTT.

The chain couples TRBV5-1 to TRBJ2-1; D may be TRBD2 (5 bases). The V end was cut by 6 bases, the J end by 7 bases, with 14 bases between. The CDR3 extends over 13 amino acids. Per germline, CDR1 SGHRS and CDR2 YFSETQ. This chain's CDR3 is CASTVGTGNEQFF. The CDR3 coding sequence is TGCGCCAGCACGGTGGGTACGGGGAATGAGCAGTTCTTC.

The V gene is TRBV7-2, the J gene TRBJ1-2; D call uncertain. Germline V lookup: CDR1 SGHTA, CDR2 FQGNSA. The V gene lost 4 bases and the J gene lost 4 bases, with 13 bases spanning the gap. The CDR3 is 14 amino acids. This CDR3 reads CASSSTESFYGYTF. DNA for the CDR3: TGTGCCAGCAGCTCCACTGAAAGTTTCTATGGCTACACCTTC.

The V gene is TRBV4-1, the J gene TRBJ2-7; D is possibly TRBD1 (7 bases). CDR1 MGHRA and CDR2 YSYEKL come from the germline V gene. V shed 0 bases and J shed 6 bases, with 18 bases lying between them. This CDR3 spans 16 amino acids. In nucleotides, the CDR3 is TGCGCCAGCAGCCAAGACCCGAGAGGGGGCGGGGTCGAGCAGTACTTC. Translated, it gives CASSQDPRGGGVEQYF.

The gene calls are TRBV7-3 and TRBJ2-1; the match to TRBD2 covers 11 bases. Trimming removed 6 bases from V and 7 bases from J; junction bases left unmatched: 11. Per germline, CDR1 SGHTA and CDR2 FQGTGA. The CDR3 runs 16 residues. As DNA, the CDR3 is TGTGCCAGCAGGCCTGAGGGTAGCGGGGGGGGTAATGAGCAGTTCTTC. As protein: CASRPEGSGGGNEQFF.

CDR3 sequence reads: CSARDRISGSWSYEQYF. In nucleotides, the CDR3 is TGCAGTGCTAGAGATCGTATTAGCGGGAGCTGGTCCTACGAGCAGTACTTC. The J gene is TRBJ2-7, the V gene TRBV20-1, with 9 bases identical to TRBD2. The trim removed 0 bases at V and 1 base at J, leaving 10 bases unmatched. This CDR3 comprises 17 residues. Germline CDR1 DFQATT, CDR2 SNEGSKA (reference sequence).

V gene TRBV7-9 combines with J gene TRBJ2-7; maybe TRBD2 (6 bases). V was pared by 5 bases and J by 9 bases, with 17 bases between. The germline V gene encodes CDR1 SEHNR and CDR2 FQNEAQ (reference sequence). This CDR3 spans 13 amino acids. CDR3 DNA sequence: TGTGCCAGCAGCCCCAATGAAGCGGGTGGGCAGTACTTC. It codes for CASSPNEAGGQYF.

This chain links TRBV19 with TRBJ1-2; no definite D call. This CDR3 has 13 amino acids. V dropped 6 bases and J dropped 4 bases, with 12 bases sitting between them. Germline values: CDR1 LNHDA, CDR2 SQIVND (reference sequence). CDR3 coding DNA: TGTGCCAGTAGCCCCGGACTCTCCTATGGCTACACCTTC. It translates to CASSPGLSYGYTF.